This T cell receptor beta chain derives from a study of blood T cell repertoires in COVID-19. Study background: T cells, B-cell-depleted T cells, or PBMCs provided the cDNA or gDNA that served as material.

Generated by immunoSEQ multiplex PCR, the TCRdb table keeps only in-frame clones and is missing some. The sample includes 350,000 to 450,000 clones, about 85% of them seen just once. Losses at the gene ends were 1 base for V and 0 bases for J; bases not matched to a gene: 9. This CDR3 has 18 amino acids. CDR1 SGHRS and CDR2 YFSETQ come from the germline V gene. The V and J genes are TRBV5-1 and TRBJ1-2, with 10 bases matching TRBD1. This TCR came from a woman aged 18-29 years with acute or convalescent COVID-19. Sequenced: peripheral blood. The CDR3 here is CASSLTGTGADTNYGYTF. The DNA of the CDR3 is TGCGCCAGCAGCTTGACCGGGACAGGGGCCGATACTAACTATGGCTACACCTTC.